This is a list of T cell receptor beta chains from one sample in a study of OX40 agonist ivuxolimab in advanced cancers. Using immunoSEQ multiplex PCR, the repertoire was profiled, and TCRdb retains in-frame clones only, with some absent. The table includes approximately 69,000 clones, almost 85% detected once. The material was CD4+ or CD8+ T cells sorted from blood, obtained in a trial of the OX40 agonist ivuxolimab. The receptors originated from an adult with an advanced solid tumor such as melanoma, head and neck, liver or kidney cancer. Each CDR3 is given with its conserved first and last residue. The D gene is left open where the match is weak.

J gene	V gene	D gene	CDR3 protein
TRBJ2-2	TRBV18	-	CASSPRQGDAGELFF
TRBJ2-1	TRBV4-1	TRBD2	CASSPLRVAGVNEQFF
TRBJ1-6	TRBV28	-	CASSLAGAGNSPLHF
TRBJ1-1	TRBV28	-	CASSLKVVNTEAFF
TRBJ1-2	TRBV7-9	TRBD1	CASSHGDSRVDTF
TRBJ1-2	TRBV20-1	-	CSASAAGGYTF
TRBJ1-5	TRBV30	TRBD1	CAWSNGWGQGYSNQPQHF
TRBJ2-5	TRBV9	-	CASSGAGETQYF
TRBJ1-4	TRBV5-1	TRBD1	CASSLEGQNNEKLFF
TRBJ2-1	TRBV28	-	CASSFFRVQFF
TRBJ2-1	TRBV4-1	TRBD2	CASSQGSAGAYNEQFF
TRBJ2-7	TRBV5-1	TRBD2	CASSLGGGRTYEQYF
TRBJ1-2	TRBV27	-	CASSFMGQNYGYTF
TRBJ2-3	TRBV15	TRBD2	CATSRTSGGGGTDTQYF
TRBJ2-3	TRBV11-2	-	CASSPQGRDTDTQYF
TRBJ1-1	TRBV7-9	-	CASSLYGGTEAFF
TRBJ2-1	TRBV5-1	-	CASSFFLDEQFF
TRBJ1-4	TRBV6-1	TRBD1	CASSERTGYINEKLFF
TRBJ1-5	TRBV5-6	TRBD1	CASSQGTENSNQPQHF
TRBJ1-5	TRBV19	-	CASSKGGAGNQPQHF
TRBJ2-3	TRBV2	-	CASSEDRDVTDTQYF
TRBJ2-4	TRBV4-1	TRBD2	CASSQDGGGNIQYF